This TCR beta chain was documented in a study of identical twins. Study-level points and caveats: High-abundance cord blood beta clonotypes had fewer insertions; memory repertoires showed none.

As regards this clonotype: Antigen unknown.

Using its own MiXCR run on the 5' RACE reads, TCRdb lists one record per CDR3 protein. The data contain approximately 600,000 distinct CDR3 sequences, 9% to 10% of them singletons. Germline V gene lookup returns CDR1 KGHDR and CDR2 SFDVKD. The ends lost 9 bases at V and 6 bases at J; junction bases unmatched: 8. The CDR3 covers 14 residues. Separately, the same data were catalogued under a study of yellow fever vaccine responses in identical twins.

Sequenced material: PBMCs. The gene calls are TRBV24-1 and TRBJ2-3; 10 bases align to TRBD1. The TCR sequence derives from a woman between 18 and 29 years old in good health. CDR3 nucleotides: TGTGCCACCCCTGGGACAGGGGAGACGGATACGCAGTATTTT. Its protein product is CATPGTGETDTQYF.